This T cell receptor (beta chain) emerged from a study of PD-1 blockade in classical Hodgkin lymphoma. Overall study context: Intravenous infusions of nivolumab 3 mg/kg reached patients every 2 weeks. Broader study findings: A reduction in baseline TCR diversity was reportedly seen in newly diagnosed patients relative to healthy donors. Complete responders entered with baseline diversity on par with newly diagnosed patients, the results showed.

Germline CDR1 is SGHAT and CDR2 is FQDESV (reference sequence). With 5 bases clipped from V and 0 bases from J, the junction kept 7 bases outside the gene matches. This CDR3 is built from 16 residues. Assay used: immunoSEQ multiplex PCR; TCRdb lists only in-frame clones, some missing. This sample yields roughly 61,000 clones, of which about 91% are seen a single time; about 10% belongs to the top ten. Each patient's relapse followed autologous stem cell transplantation, and brentuximab vedotin exposure varied. A remark on this clone: Its specificity is not known.

The clonotype was recovered from a human donor with classical Hodgkin lymphoma. The gene calls are TRBV11-1 and TRBJ2-3; 8 bases are a match to TRBD2. The sequences come from peripheral blood mononuclear cells (PBMCs), collected before the second cycle of nivolumab. CDR3 sequence: CASSHIAGLSTDTQYF. The CDR3, as DNA: TGTGCCAGCAGCCACATAGCGGGACTTAGCACAGATACGCAGTATTTT. Supplemented by reference TRBV11-1 and TRBJ2-3, the full variable domain reads EAEVAQSPRYKITEKSQAVAFWCDPISGHATLYWYRQILGQGPELLVQFQDESVVDDSQLPKDRFSAERLKGVDSTLKIQPAELGDSAMYLCASSHIAGLSTDTQYFGPGTRLTVL.